This TCR beta chain was captured by sequencing in a study of memory CD4+ T cells and cytomegalovirus serostatus. Looking at the study overall: Donors were healthy Belgian adults, under 10 CMV seropositive and fewer than 30 seronegative.

Authors' processing steps: Out-of-frame sequences were removed, leaving around 2.2 million distinct TCRbeta sequences. Repertoires were generated with immunoSEQ multiplex PCR, while TCRdb's copy carries only in-frame clones and drops some. The D gene and trimming were derived from the DNA, and the V and J assignments and clone size from that table. The data show about 52,000 clones, about 86% seen once. The sort gate was single viable CD3+CD4+CD8-CD45RO+ cells for memory CD4+ T cells. CD4+ T cells were isolated by positive magnetic selection. The clonotype was recovered from an adult in good health and CMV-seropositive. Sequencing input: memory CD4+ T cells from blood.

CDR3 nucleotide sequence: TGTGCCAGCAGCTTAGCGCTAACCAACACCGGGGAGCTGTTTTTT. Translated, it gives CASSLALTNTGELFF. The chain is built from TRBV7-2 and TRBJ2-2; D unresolved. Germline V CDR1 and CDR2: SGHTA, FQGNSA. The V end lost 0 bases, the J end lost 2 bases, and 7 bases lay between the germline ends. The CDR3 has 15 amino acids.